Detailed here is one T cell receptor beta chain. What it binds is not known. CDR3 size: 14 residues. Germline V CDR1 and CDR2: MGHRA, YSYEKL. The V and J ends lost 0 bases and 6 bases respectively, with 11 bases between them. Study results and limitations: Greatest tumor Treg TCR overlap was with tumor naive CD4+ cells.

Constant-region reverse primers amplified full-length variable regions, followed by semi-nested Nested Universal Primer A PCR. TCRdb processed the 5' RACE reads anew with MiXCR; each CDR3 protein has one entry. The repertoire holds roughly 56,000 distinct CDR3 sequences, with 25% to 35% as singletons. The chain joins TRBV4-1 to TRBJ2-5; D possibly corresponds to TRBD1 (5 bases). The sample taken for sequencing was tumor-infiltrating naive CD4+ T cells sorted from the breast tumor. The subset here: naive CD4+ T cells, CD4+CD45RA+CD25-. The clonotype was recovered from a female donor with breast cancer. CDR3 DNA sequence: TGCGCCAGCAGCCAAGATAAGGGGCCCCAGACCCAGTACTTC. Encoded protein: CASSQDKGPQTQYF.